This passage covers 26 T cell receptor beta chains from one sample sequenced in a study of T-cell reconstitution after alpha-beta-depleted transplantation in children. During its preparation, the TCRbeta library received unique molecular identifiers. TCRdb fed the PCR reads into MiXCR, producing one record per CDR3 protein. In the table there are 80,000 or so distinct CDR3 sequences, roughly 15% of which are singletons. Sample: PBMCs, mostly from graft donor cells, taken 180 days after TCRalphabeta/CD19-depleted stem cell transplant. Receptors were obtained from a male patient between 2 and 10 years old who had a stem cell transplant for acute lymphoblastic leukemia, so the T cells may come from the graft donor.

This clonotype has a count of ten or more. The chain couples TRBV20-1 to TRBJ2-3, with D hard to call. The germline CDR1 and CDR2 sequences are DFQATT and SNEGSKA (reference sequence). The V end lost 5 bases, the J end lost 2 bases, and 8 bases lay between the germline ends. There are 12 residues in the CDR3. The CDR3 nucleotides read TGCAGTGCTCCTCCCCTCACAGATACGCAGTATTTT. Its protein is CSAPPLTDTQYF.

This clonotype was picked up a small number of times. The chain joins TRBV5-1 to TRBJ2-3, with D possibly TRBD2 on 7 matching bases. Germline-derived CDR1 and CDR2 are SGHRS and YFSETQ. Trimming left V 0 bases short and J 0 bases short, with 20 bases between. This CDR3 contains 19 residues. This CDR3 reads CASSLAKIGGGSSTDTQYF. As DNA, the CDR3 is TGCGCCAGCAGCTTGGCCAAAATCGGCGGGGGCTCTAGCACAGATACGCAGTATTTT.

This clonotype was picked up many times. This chain joins TRBV7-2 and TRBJ2-5, with D possibly called TRBD1 or TRBD2 (6 bases each). This CDR3 spans 14 amino acids. Between the trimmed V and J ends, which lost 3 bases and 7 bases, there was a span of 15 bases. CDR1 is SGHTA and CDR2 is FQGNSA in the germline V gene. The CDR3 region is CASSFAQGGGTQYF. CDR3 nucleotide sequence: TGTGCCAGCAGCTTTGCACAGGGAGGTGGGACCCAGTACTTC.

This clonotype was counted many times. The J gene is TRBJ2-1, the V gene TRBV18; the D gene is possibly TRBD2 (5 bases). The CDR3 consists of 15 residues. Trimming removed 3 bases at V and 4 bases at J, with 13 bases between. Germline V CDR1 and CDR2: KGHSH, LQKENI. The CDR3 bases are TGTGCCAGCTCACCGCGGGTCGATACTTACAATGAGCAGTTCTTC. Encoded protein: CASSPRVDTYNEQFF.

This clonotype was counted between two and nine times. The chain couples TRBV3-1 to TRBJ2-7; D unresolved. The CDR3 loop spans 12 amino acids. The V end was cut by 3 bases, the J end by 3 bases, with 6 bases between. Germline values: CDR1 LGHDT, CDR2 YNNKEL (reference sequence). The CDR3 here is CASSHVDYEQYF. Written as DNA, the CDR3 is TGTGCCAGCAGCCATGTTGACTACGAGCAGTACTTC.

Worth noting for this clonotype: Being one base from a much bigger clone, this may be a read error. This chain links TRBV29-1 with TRBJ2-5; 8 bases agree with TRBD1. The CDR3 loop spans 15 amino acids. Germline V gene lookup returns CDR1 SQVTM and CDR2 ANQGSEA. V gave up 0 bases and J gave up 5 bases; unmatched junction bases: 8. The CDR3 loop is CSVEDWTGWVETQYF. CDR3 nucleotide sequence: TGCAGCGTTGAAGACTGGACAGGGTGGGTCGAGACCCAGTACTTC.

This clonotype was seen a few times. V usage is TRBV7-3 and J usage is TRBJ2-7, with 8 nucleotides matching TRBD2. The trim removed 1 base at V and 6 bases at J, leaving 14 bases unmatched. This CDR3 comprises 17 residues. The V gene's germline CDR1 is SGHTA and CDR2 FQGTGA. The CDR3 reads CASSLNGLAGRLCEQYF. CDR3 DNA sequence: TGTGCCAGCAGCTTAAACGGGCTAGCGGGCCGACTTTGCGAGCAGTACTTC.

This clonotype was counted a few times. The chain joins TRBV20-1 to TRBJ1-5, with D possibly matching TRBD1 (5 bases). Germline lookup yields CDR1 DFQATT and CDR2 SNEGSKA (reference sequence). This CDR3 is built from 14 residues. Trimming removed 3 bases from V and 6 bases from J, with 15 bases in between. The CDR3 is CSASLSTGGQPQHF. DNA for the CDR3: TGCAGTGCTAGCTTGTCAACAGGAGGTCAGCCCCAGCATTTT.

This clonotype has a count of ten or more. This chain connects TRBV7-2 to TRBJ2-7; either TRBD1 or TRBD2 may supply D (5 bases each). V was cut by 5 bases and J by 2 bases, with 13 bases left in between. The CDR3 is 14 residues long. CDR1 SGHTA and CDR2 FQGNSA come from the germline V gene. The CDR3 nucleotides read TGTGCCAGCAGCCCGGGACCCAACACCTACGAGCAGTACTTC. It translates to CASSPGPNTYEQYF.

The chain employs TRBV6-1 and TRBJ2-7; D gene unclear. The CDR3 is made up of 14 amino acids. V was trimmed by 7 bases and J by 3 bases, leaving 16 bases between them. The germline CDR1 and CDR2 sequences are MNHNS and SASEGT. CDR3 sequence reads: CASTSRRQFYEQYF. The DNA for the CDR3 is TGTGCCAGCACCTCTCGCAGGCAGTTCTACGAGCAGTACTTC.

This clonotype was observed a few times. The CDR3 DNA reads TGCAGCGTTGATTGGGACAGGGAAGGAAATCAGCCCCAGCATTTT. This codes for CSVDWDREGNQPQHF. The rearrangement joins TRBV29-1 to TRBJ1-5; 9 bases align to TRBD1. Per germline, CDR1 SQVTM and CDR2 ANQGSEA. The CDR3 length is 15 residues. The ends lost 3 bases at V and 4 bases at J; junction bases unmatched: 7.

The V call is TRBV5-1, the J call TRBJ2-7, with D possibly TRBD2 on 5 matching bases. Germline CDR1 SGHRS, CDR2 YFSETQ. Trimming removed 3 bases from V and 0 bases from J, with 16 bases in between. The CDR3 has 16 amino acids. The DNA for the CDR3 is TGCGCCAGCAGCTCTGAGGGAATCGTCCCCTCCTACGAGCAGTACTTC. It encodes CASSSEGIVPSYEQYF.

The genes are TRBV12-3 or TRBV12-4 and TRBJ1-6; TRBD1 is a possible D gene (5 bases). The CDR3 loop spans 12 amino acids. With 7 bases removed from V and 10 bases from J, the gap between germline ends came to 11 bases. This CDR3 is CASNTGSSPLHF. The CDR3, as DNA: TGTGCCAGCAATACAGGATCATCACCCCTCCACTTT.

This clonotype occurred a few times. The chain has TRBV5-5 and TRBJ2-2; no firm D call. CDR3 length: 12 residues. Germline assignment: CDR1 SGHKS and CDR2 YYEKEE (reference sequence). V was cut by 4 bases and J by 8 bases, with 9 bases left in between. CDR3 nucleotide sequence: TGTGCCAGCAGCCCTTGGTTGGGGGAGCTGTTTTTT. Amino acid sequence: CASSPWLGELFF.

The sample holds a few counts of this clonotype. This chain joins TRBV5-1 and TRBJ2-2; D not certain. Trimming left V 0 bases short and J 5 bases short, with 5 bases between. The CDR3 is 13 residues long. Germline CDR1 and CDR2: SGHRS and YFSETQ. The CDR3 DNA follows: TGCGCCAGCAGCTTGGACCTTACCGGGGAGCTGTTTTTT. It encodes CASSLDLTGELFF.

This clonotype was counted a few times. The chain uses TRBV10-3 and TRBJ1-4; 7 bases are shared with TRBD1. The length of the CDR3 is 13 residues. The V gene end was trimmed by 6 bases and the J gene end by 11 bases; junction bases not matched to a gene: 9. Germline CDR1 and CDR2: ENHRY and SYGVKD. CDR3 in DNA: TGTGCCATCAGCCCGGGACAGCAGCTTAAACTGTTTTTT. Translated: CAISPGQQLKLFF.

Ten or more counts support this clonotype. CDR3 sequence reads: CASSSLSVNTEAFF. The CDR3 DNA sequence: TGTGCCAGCAGCAGTCTCAGTGTGAACACTGAAGCTTTCTTT. The V gene is TRBV7-2, the J gene TRBJ1-1; D unclear. The CDR3 consists of 14 residues. The germline V and J ends were trimmed by 5 bases and 0 bases, with 10 bases remaining between them. CDR1 is SGHTA, CDR2 FQGNSA, per germline.

Concerning this clonotype: A much more abundant neighbour one base away suggests this may be a read error. The rearrangement joins TRBV20-1 to TRBJ1-5; D gene uncertain. CDR3 size: 10 residues. Germline CDR1 reads DFQATT; CDR2 reads SNEGSKA (reference sequence). The DNA for the CDR3 is TGCAGTCCGAGCAATCAGCCCCAGAATTTT. This codes for CSPSNQPQNF.

The J gene is TRBJ2-7, the V gene TRBV5-1, with D perhaps matching TRBD2 (5 bases). The V gene lost 0 bases and the J gene lost 0 bases, with 10 bases spanning the gap. The CDR3 has 15 amino acids. The V gene's germline CDR1 is SGHRS and CDR2 YFSETQ. CDR3 protein: CASSLGLPLSYEQYF. CDR3 DNA: TGCGCCAGCAGCTTGGGACTACCACTCTCCTACGAGCAGTACTTC.

The sample holds a few counts of this clonotype. V usage is TRBV7-2 and J usage is TRBJ2-7; no reliable D call. The length of the CDR3 is 12 residues. Germline V lookup: CDR1 SGHTA, CDR2 FQGNSA. V was cut by 5 bases and J by 3 bases, with 8 bases left in between. The CDR3 spells CASSERYYEQYF. Written as DNA, the CDR3 is TGTGCCAGCAGCGAAAGATACTACGAGCAGTACTTC.

The genes are TRBV18 and TRBJ1-2; tentative D call: TRBD1 (5 bases). Deletions cut 3 bases from V and 4 bases from J, with 12 bases between. This CDR3 is built from 14 residues. Germline values: CDR1 KGHSH, CDR2 LQKENI. The CDR3 region has the DNA TGTGCCAGCTCACCTCTGACAGAGACCTATGGCTACACCTTC. Translating gives CASSPLTETYGYTF.

The V call is TRBV10-3, the J call TRBJ2-7; 7 nucleotides align to TRBD1. V lost 6 bases, J lost 0 bases, and 2 bases stayed unmatched. Germline V CDR1 and CDR2: ENHRY, SYGVKD. CDR3 length: 13 amino acids. The CDR3 DNA reads as TGTGCCATCAGGACAGGGCCCTCCTACGAGCAGTACTTC. Its translation: CAIRTGPSYEQYF.

This clonotype was detected a few times. The V and J genes are TRBV7-2 and TRBJ1-5, with D hard to call. The V and J ends lost 1 base and 4 bases respectively, with 8 bases between them. The CDR3 loop spans 14 amino acids. The germline V gene encodes CDR1 SGHTA and CDR2 FQGNSA. The CDR3 DNA reads TGTGCCAGCAGCTTAGTAGGGATTAATCAGCCCCAGCATTTT. The encoded protein is CASSLVGINQPQHF.

The chain combines TRBV7-2 with TRBJ1-5; D is unresolved. Germline CDR1 and CDR2: SGHTA and FQGNSA. CDR3 length equals 16 residues. Deletions cut 3 bases from V and 2 bases from J, with 14 bases between. The CDR3 region is CASSFSVASGNQPQHF. CDR3 nucleotide sequence: TGTGCCAGCAGCTTTTCGGTGGCGTCAGGCAATCAGCCCCAGCATTTT.

A few counts support this clonotype. This chain connects TRBV7-9 to TRBJ1-4; 7 positions agree with TRBD1. The germline V gene encodes CDR1 SEHNR and CDR2 FQNEAQ (reference sequence). CDR3 length: 15 amino acids. The junction had 4 bases not matched to a gene; V was cut back by 0 bases and J by 6 bases. As DNA, the CDR3 is TGTGCCAGCAGCTTAGCGGCAGGGGGTCATGAAAAACTGTTTTTT. It yields the protein CASSLAAGGHEKLFF.

In its sample, this clonotype was seen many times. The CDR3 region is CASSLWTGQETQYF. In DNA form, the CDR3 reads TGTGCCAGCAGCTTATGGACAGGGCAAGAGACCCAGTACTTC. The chain joins TRBV11-2 to TRBJ2-5; 8 bases agree with TRBD1. This CDR3 is built from 14 residues. Trimming at V came to 2 bases and at J to 2 bases, leaving 1 base not matched to a gene. Germline-derived CDR1 and CDR2 are SGHAT and FQNNGV.